A single sample gave rise to the 4 T cell receptor beta chains below, sequenced in a study of blood T cell repertoires in COVID-19. Some clones are missing from TCRdb's copy, which holds only in-frame ones; the method was immunoSEQ multiplex PCR. Found here are about 210,000 clones, 86% of them singletons; the top ten hold about 0.72%. The sample comprised peripheral blood. The receptors shown here come from a woman in her 70s with acute or convalescent COVID-19.

The chain has TRBV24-1 and TRBJ2-1, with D possibly matching TRBD2 (5 bases). V shed 3 bases and J shed 3 bases, with 11 bases lying between them. The CDR3 runs to 15 residues. CDR1 and CDR2 (germline): KGHDR, SFDVKD. The CDR3 region is CATSDPRALYNEQFF. The DNA for the CDR3 is TGTGCCACCAGTGATCCGCGGGCACTCTACAATGAGCAGTTCTTC.

J is TRBJ1-6 and V is TRBV5-1, with no clear D. Trimming removed 4 bases at V and 7 bases at J, with 15 bases between. Looked up from germline, CDR1 is SGHRS and CDR2 is YFSETQ. This CDR3 contains 15 residues. The CDR3 bases are TGCGCCAGCAGCGAGGCCTCCCCTGGGAATTCACCCCTCCACTTT. Its translation is CASSEASPGNSPLHF.

The V and J genes are TRBV6-1 and TRBJ1-2, with a weak D call TRBD1 (5 bases). The V and J ends lost 3 bases and 3 bases respectively, with 17 bases between them. This CDR3 is built from 16 residues. Germline assignment: CDR1 MNHNS and CDR2 SASEGT. The CDR3 DNA reads as TGTGCCAGCAGTGAGTTGACAGTCAATGGGTACTATGGCTACACCTTC. Translated, it gives CASSELTVNGYYGYTF.

The chain carries TRBV23-1 and TRBJ1-1; D gene uncertain. TRBV23-1 is noted as an ORF with a role that remains uncertain. The CDR3 length is 11 residues. Trimming took 10 bases from V and 6 from J, leaving 12 bases between them. The CDR3 DNA sequence: TGCGCCAAAGGCCGCCGGGCTGAAGCTTTCTTT. As protein: CAKGRRAEAFF.